This record concerns one TCR beta chain sequence. Antigen specificity is unknown. This sample is part of a study of vaccination and CD4 T cells after COVID-19. Across the study: A median of roughly 72 days (range 14 to 241) separated dose two from the taking of post-vaccine samples.

Once obtained from cultured CD4+ T cells, the DNA was sequenced using the Oncomine TCR Beta short-read assay. Genomic DNA was isolated from CD4+ T cells that had been cultured. A single record per CDR3 protein comes from TCRdb applying MiXCR to the PCR reads. Here the sample spans 9,000 to 15,000 distinct CDR3 sequences, 53% being singletons. V was clipped by 4 bases and J by 3 bases, with 16 bases between them. The CDR3 has 15 residues. The germline V gene encodes CDR1 SGHTA and CDR2 FQGTGA. The treatment here: roughly 11-day PBMC culture with coronavirus spike peptide pools or control peptides (ViraFEST assay).

The J gene is TRBJ2-7, the V gene TRBV7-3; unclear D gene. The clonotype originates from a human donor who had recovered from COVID-19. The sequencing sample was made of CD4+ T cells from blood, cultured in vitro. CDR3 sequence reads: CASSSYYYAIYEQYF. For the CDR3, the DNA is TGTGCCAGCAGCTCATATTACTACGCCATCTACGAGCAGTACTTC.